Included here is one T cell receptor beta chain sequence, with context. Its specificity is unknown. Sequencing was performed with immunoSEQ multiplex PCR; in TCRdb, only in-frame clones are kept and a portion is missing. The sample holds fewer than 130,000 clones; more than 85% are singletons and the top ten take approximately 1.1%. These data originate in a study of T cell responses to AZD1222 COVID-19 vaccine. Looking at the study overall: Second-dose intervals of approximately 4 or approximately 12 weeks were pooled. Regarding the study as a whole: Spike-specific TCR breadth and depth were elevated following two AZD1222 doses.

Trimming cost V 1 base and J 9 bases, with 16 bases left between them. Germline CDR1 and CDR2: SGHVS and FQNEAQ. There are 14 residues in the CDR3. V and J are TRBV7-8 and TRBJ2-7; a possible D gene is TRBD2 (6 bases). The input for sequencing was peripheral blood, taken on day 0 of AZD1222 vaccination. The sequence derives from an adult in good health. The CDR3 sequence is CASSLGGDALGQYF. In DNA form, the CDR3 reads TGTGCCAGCAGCTTAGGCGGGGACGCCCTAGGGCAGTACTTC.